This record covers a single T cell receptor (beta chain). Germline V gene data show CDR1 as SGHNT and CDR2 as YYREEE (reference sequence). Trimming at V came to 0 bases and at J to 0 bases, leaving 2 bases not matched to a gene. The CDR3 totals 16 residues. In the authors' methods: Estimates of nucleated cell counts were drawn from the amplification of reference gene primers. Only in-frame clones appear in the TCRdb table, and some are missing; sequencing was by immunoSEQ multiplex PCR. That table supplies the V and J calls and clone size; D and trimming were determined from the DNA. The table lists under 150,000 clones, about 84% of them singletons. The data were obtained in a study of blood T cell repertoires in COVID-19. Whole-study context: COVID-19 samples from acute and convalescent phases originated in the United States, Italy and Spain.

Sequenced material: peripheral blood. The sequence derives from a man between 50 and 59 years old with acute or convalescent COVID-19. The chain combines TRBV5-4 with TRBJ1-3; 8 nucleotides agree with TRBD1. The CDR3 reads CASSLARGPSGNTIYF. The CDR3 bases are TGTGCCAGCAGCTTGGCCAGGGGGCCCTCTGGAAACACCATATATTTT. Filled out from reference TRBV5-4 and TRBJ1-3, the complete variable domain reads ETGVTQSPTHLIKTRGQQVTLRCSSQSGHNTVSWYQQALGQGPQFIFQYYREEENGRGNFPPRFSGLQFPNYSSELNVNALELDDSALYLCASSLARGPSGNTIYFGEGSWLTVV.